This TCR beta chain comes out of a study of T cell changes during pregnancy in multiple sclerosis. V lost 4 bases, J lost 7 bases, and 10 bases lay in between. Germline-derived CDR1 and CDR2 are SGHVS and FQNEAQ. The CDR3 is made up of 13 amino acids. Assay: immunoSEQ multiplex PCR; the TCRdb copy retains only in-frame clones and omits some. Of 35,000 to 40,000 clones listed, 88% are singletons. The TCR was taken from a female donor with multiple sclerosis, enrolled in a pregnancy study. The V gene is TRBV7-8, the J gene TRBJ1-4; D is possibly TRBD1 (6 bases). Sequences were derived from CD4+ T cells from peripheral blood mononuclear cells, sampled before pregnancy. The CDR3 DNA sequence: TGTGCCAGCAGCTCCCACAGGGTTGAAAAACTGTTTTTT. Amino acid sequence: CASSSHRVEKLFF.